The T cell receptor (beta chain) described here comes from a study of blood T cell repertoires in COVID-19. In the study overall: COVID-19 samples from acute and convalescent phases originated in the United States, Italy and Spain. T cells, B-cell-depleted T cells, or PBMCs supplied cDNA or gDNA.

From germline, CDR1 is LGHDT and CDR2 YNNKEL (reference sequence). Trimming shortened V by 1 base and J by 1 base, and 11 bases separated the two germline ends. The CDR3 sequence is 17 residues long. As processed by the authors: Reference gene primers were amplified, and this amplification served to estimate nucleated cell counts. TCRdb's copy holds only in-frame clones and misses some; the assay was immunoSEQ multiplex PCR. V, J and clone size reflect that table, while D and trimming were determined from the DNA. The top ten hold 7.5% of the sample, which has 190,000 or so clones, around 82% seen once. Recruitment covered roughly 22 US areas and drew participants whose ages spanned about 18 to 90 years.

The receptor comes from a man aged 40-49 years who had recovered from COVID-19. Sequenced: PBMCs or T cells enriched from blood (not recorded which). The chain is built from TRBV3-1 (or the pseudogene TRBV3-2) and TRBJ2-6; D call uncertain. The CDR3 is CASSQVSVMSGANVLTF. The CDR3 region has the DNA TGTGCCAGCAGCCAAGTATCCGTAATGTCTGGGGCCAACGTCCTGACTTTC.